Below, 18 T cell receptor beta chains from the same sample are listed, as sequenced in a study of beta chain features in type 1 diabetes. As every portion of the isolated RNA was reverse transcribed, the sequencing read expressed TCRB transcripts. Data came from immunoSEQ multiplex PCR; TCRdb stores just in-frame clones and leaves some out. The repertoire has about 220,000 clones, about 11% of them found once; the top ten carry roughly 1.3%. Source material: central memory CD4+ T cells from blood. These TCRs come from a man between 18 and 35 years old in good health.

This clone was observed a few times. The gene calls are TRBV7-2 and TRBJ1-2; no reliable D call. V dropped 3 bases and J dropped 4 bases, with 12 bases sitting between them. The V gene's germline CDR1 is SGHTA and CDR2 FQGNSA. The CDR3 has 14 residues. The CDR3 sequence: CASSFREGRYGYTF. The CDR3 DNA follows: TGTGCCAGCAGCTTTAGGGAGGGCCGCTATGGCTACACCTTC.

The chain combines TRBV21-1 with TRBJ2-7; TRBD2 is the table's D call, not checked against the DNA. TRBV21-1 corresponds to a pseudogene. The CDR3 extends over 13 amino acids. The CDR3 is CASTQTEHYEQYF. CDR3 in DNA: TGTGCCAGCACCCAGACTGAGCACTACGAGCAGTACTTC.

This clone came up a few times. The chain combines TRBV30 with TRBJ1-1; D might be TRBD1 (6 bases). This CDR3 is 14 amino acids long. V lost 3 bases to trimming and J lost 3 bases, with 14 bases between them. Germline V CDR1 and CDR2: GTSNPN, SVGIG (reference sequence). CDR3 DNA: TGTGCCTGGAGGGTCAAGGGGGAATACACTGAAGCTTTCTTT. Translated, it gives CAWRVKGEYTEAFF.

J is TRBJ1-2 and V is TRBV4-2; 9 nucleotides line up with TRBD1. CDR1 is LGHNA, CDR2 YNFKEQ, per germline. V lost 4 bases to trimming and J lost 5 bases; unmatched junction nucleotides: 11. The CDR3 is 16 amino acids. CDR3 sequence: CASSRGTGREWYGYTF. CDR3 nucleotide sequence: TGTGCCAGCAGCCGCGGGACAGGGAGGGAATGGTATGGCTACACCTTC.

This clone was detected a few times. The V and J genes are TRBV28 and TRBJ2-5; D ambiguous. The J call may be faulty, since TRBJ2-7 better matches the DNA end. The CDR3 is made up of 15 amino acids. Germline CDR1 is MDHEN and CDR2 is SYDVKM. The CDR3 is CASSLRAASSYEQYF. CDR3 bases: TGTGCCAGCAGTTTACGTGCAGCGAGCTCCTACGAGCAGTACTTC.

This clone has just a few counts. The chain carries TRBV4-1 and TRBJ2-2; 11 bases align to TRBD2. V shed 4 bases, J shed 4 bases, and the junction held 17 bases outside the gene matches. This CDR3 is 20 amino acids long. The germline CDR1 and CDR2 sequences are MGHRA and YSYEKL. The CDR3 here is CASSPPLGTSGKHGTGELFF. The CDR3, as DNA: TGCGCCAGCAGCCCCCCTCTGGGGACTAGCGGCAAACATGGCACCGGGGAGCTGTTTTTT.

This clone was picked up a small number of times. V is TRBV4-3 and J is TRBJ2-6; D is unresolved. Between the trimmed V and J ends, which lost 0 bases and 0 bases, there was a span of 9 bases. Germline values: CDR1 LGHNA, CDR2 YSLEER. The CDR3 covers 17 residues. The CDR3 bases are TGCGCCAGCAGCCAAGACTTGGGGAACTCTGGGGCCAACGTCCTGACTTTC. It encodes CASSQDLGNSGANVLTF.

This clone was observed a handful of times. This chain links TRBV15 with TRBJ2-3; tentatively, D is TRBD2 (5 bases). CDR1 is LNHNV and CDR2 is YYDKDF in the germline V gene (reference sequence). Trimming removed 5 bases at V and 2 bases at J, with 11 bases between. This CDR3 is built from 14 residues. The CDR3 nucleotides are TGTGCCACCAGCCAGAAGGAGGCCACAGATACGCAGTATTTT. Its protein product is CATSQKEATDTQYF.

Of note for this clone: Other DNA sequences in this specimen translate into the identical CDR3. V and J are TRBV9 and TRBJ2-5, with 15 bases that match TRBD2. Looked up from germline, CDR1 is SGDLS and CDR2 is YYNGEE. This CDR3 has 16 amino acids. Germline trimming cut 0 bases from V and 4 bases from J; bases unmatched to any gene: 1. The CDR3 coding sequence is TGTGCCAGCAGCGTAGGGACTAGCGGGAGGGGAGAGACCCAGTACTTC. This translates into CASSVGTSGRGETQYF.

In this sample, this clone turned up a few times. The rearrangement joins TRBV29-1 to TRBJ2-5; D is ambiguous. The germline V gene encodes CDR1 SQVTM and CDR2 ANQGSEA. The V gene lost 4 bases and the J gene lost 5 bases, with 20 bases spanning the gap. This CDR3 comprises 15 residues. The CDR3 spells CSVVVDLSFRETQYF. The CDR3 DNA is TGCAGCGTTGTGGTAGACCTCTCCTTCCGGGAGACCCAGTACTTC.

The chain joins TRBV7-9 to TRBJ2-2, with D unclear. Trimming left V 3 bases short and J 2 bases short, with 13 bases between. The CDR3 runs to 16 residues. Germline CDR1 SEHNR, CDR2 FQNEAQ (reference sequence). The CDR3 protein is CASSFLEEINTGELFF. CDR3 in DNA: TGTGCCAGCAGCTTCTTAGAGGAGATTAACACCGGGGAGCTGTTTTTT. The variable domain in full, completed from reference TRBV7-9 and TRBJ2-2, reads DTGVSQNPRHKITKRGQNVTFRCDPISEHNRLYWYRQTLGQGPEFLTYFQNEAQLEKSRLLSDRFSAERPKGSFSTLEIQRTEQGDSAMYLCASSFLEEINTGELFFGEGSRLTVL.

This clone turned up a few times. The chain has TRBV25-1 and TRBJ1-1; D might be TRBD1 (6 bases). There are 14 residues in the CDR3. Germline V gene data show CDR1 as MGHDK and CDR2 as SYGVNS. V was shortened by 6 bases and J by 4 bases, with 15 bases between the two germline ends. As DNA, the CDR3 is TGTGCCAGCAGCCCTCCAGGGGTCCCCACTGAAGCTTTCTTT. As protein: CASSPPGVPTEAFF.

A word on this clone: A single base separates this from a much larger clone, so it may be a read error. V is TRBV4-2 and J is TRBJ2-7; maybe TRBD2 (6 bases). Trimming took 1 base from V and 6 from J, leaving 22 bases between them. From germline, CDR1 is LGHNA and CDR2 YNFKEQ. CDR3 length: 17 residues. The CDR3 DNA is TGTGCCAGCAGCCAAGCCCCAATCACGGCTAGCGATCGCGAGCAGTACTTC. It is translated as CASSQAPITASDREQYF.

V gene TRBV9 combines with J gene TRBJ2-7; D gene ambiguous. Germline CDR1 is SGDLS and CDR2 is YYNGEE. This CDR3 spans 14 amino acids. The V and J ends lost 3 bases and 6 bases respectively, with 16 bases between them. Here the CDR3 reads CASSGSPLKGEQYF. CDR3 sequence (DNA): TGTGCCAGCAGCGGGAGTCCCTTGAAAGGCGAGCAGTACTTC.

This chain joins TRBV9 and TRBJ1-2; D is uncertain. This CDR3 contains 12 residues. Germline V gene sequence: CDR1 SGDLS, CDR2 YYNGEE. V shed 3 bases and J shed 2 bases, with 5 bases lying between them. CDR3 bases: TGTGCCAGCAGCGAGGACAACTATGGCTACACCTTC. It codes for CASSEDNYGYTF.

This clone has more than one count but fewer than ten. The rearrangement links TRBV7-2 to TRBJ2-5, with TRBD1 as a possible D gene (6 bases). V shed 3 bases and J shed 0 bases, with 8 bases lying between them. Germline values: CDR1 SGHTA, CDR2 FQGNSA. This CDR3 contains 14 residues. The CDR3 nucleotides are TGTGCCAGCAGCTTGGGACATCACCAAGAGACCCAGTACTTC. It translates to CASSLGHHQETQYF.

This clone was detected only a few times. The chain joins TRBV7-9 to TRBJ2-2; 7 bases are shared with TRBD1. V lost 5 bases to trimming and J lost 4 bases; unmatched junction nucleotides: 4. In germline, CDR1 is SEHNR, CDR2 FQNEAQ (reference sequence). There are 14 residues in the CDR3. The CDR3 region is CASSASGGTGELFF. DNA of the CDR3: TGTGCCAGCAGCGCATCAGGGGGCACCGGGGAGCTGTTTTTT.

This clone was detected a few times. The chain employs TRBV7-2 and TRBJ1-2; tentatively, D is TRBD1 (6 bases). The CDR3 is 13 amino acids. Per the germline V gene, CDR1 is SGHTA and CDR2 is FQGNSA. The ends were cut back, 7 bases at V and 6 bases at J, with 15 bases in the middle. This CDR3 reads CASKKWGADGYTF. CDR3 bases: TGTGCCAGCAAAAAGTGGGGGGCCGATGGCTACACCTTC.